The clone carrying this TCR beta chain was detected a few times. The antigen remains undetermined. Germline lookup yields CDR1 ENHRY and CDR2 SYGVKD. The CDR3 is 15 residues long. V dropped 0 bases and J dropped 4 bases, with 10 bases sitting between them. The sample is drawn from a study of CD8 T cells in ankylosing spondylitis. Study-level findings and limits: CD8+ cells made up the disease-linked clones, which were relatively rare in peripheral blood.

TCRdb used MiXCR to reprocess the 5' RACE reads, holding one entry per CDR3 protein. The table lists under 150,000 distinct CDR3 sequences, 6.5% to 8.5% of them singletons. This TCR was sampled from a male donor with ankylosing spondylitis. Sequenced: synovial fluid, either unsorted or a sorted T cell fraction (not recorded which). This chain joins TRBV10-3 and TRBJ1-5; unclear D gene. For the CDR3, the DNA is TGTGCCATCAGTGAGTCTTATGGGGAGAATCAGCCCCAGCATTTT. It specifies CAISESYGENQPQHF.